This TCR beta chain was identified during a study of control samples from healthy donors and cancer patients. V shed 1 base and J 0 bases; nucleotides not matched to a gene: 5. The CDR3 is 17 amino acids. From germline, CDR1 is SGHTA and CDR2 FQGNSA. This table comes from immunoSEQ multiplex PCR, and its TCRdb copy is limited to in-frame clones, with some not included. The table shows about 110,000 clones, with 88% occurring only once. This TCR was recovered from a woman in her sixties with lung cancer. The rearrangement links TRBV7-2 to TRBJ2-2, with 7 bases that match TRBD1. The specimen sequenced was PBMCs. The CDR3 spells CASSLGLTGANTGELFF. In DNA, the CDR3 is TGTGCCAGCAGCTTAGGGTTAACAGGGGCGAACACCGGGGAGCTGTTTTTT.